Listed here are 28 T cell receptor beta chains from one sample, sequenced in a study of cytomegalovirus exposure and HLA in healthy donors. The PCR had 60 Vbeta and 13 Jbeta primers. Only in-frame clones appear in the TCRdb table, and some are missing; sequencing was by immunoSEQ multiplex PCR. The sample's table shows 65,000 to 85,000 clones. The specimen sequenced was PBMCs. Receptor source: a female donor in good health and CMV-seropositive.

The J gene is TRBJ2-7, the V gene TRBV30, with D maybe TRBD2 (6 bases). Germline V gene sequence: CDR1 GTSNPN, CDR2 SVGIG (reference sequence). The V end lost 3 bases, the J end lost 3 bases, and 9 bases lay between the germline ends. The CDR3 length is 12 residues. The DNA for the CDR3 is TGTGCCTGGAGCCCCGGGGGCTACGAGCAGTACTTC. This codes for CAWSPGGYEQYF.

The chain combines TRBV9 with TRBJ1-2; 9 bases line up with TRBD1. Germline CDR1 is SGDLS and CDR2 is YYNGEE. This CDR3 is 16 amino acids long. The trim removed 3 bases at V and 7 bases at J, leaving 13 bases unmatched. CDR3 coding DNA: TGTGCCAGCAGCGCGGGGCAGACAGGGGGTTCCTCTGGCTACACCTTC. It specifies CASSAGQTGGSSGYTF.

The chain uses TRBV5-1 and TRBJ1-4, with D unresolved. V lost 4 bases, J lost 5 bases, and 15 bases lay in between. The CDR3 has 15 residues. Germline values: CDR1 SGHRS, CDR2 YFSETQ. The CDR3 coding sequence is TGCGCCAGCAGCCTGGGAGGTAGGGAGAATGAAAAACTGTTTTTT. Translated: CASSLGGRENEKLFF.

This chain links TRBV19 with TRBJ2-5; the D is unclear. CDR1 and CDR2 from the germline V gene are LNHDA and SQIVND (reference sequence). CDR3 length equals 13 residues. The V and J ends lost 3 bases and 5 bases respectively, with 10 bases between them. CDR3 sequence (DNA): TGTGCCAGTAGTATGAGCCGAGGTGAGACCCAGTACTTC. Its protein is CASSMSRGETQYF.

The V call is TRBV7-9, the J call TRBJ2-7, with 9 positions matching TRBD1. Germline values: CDR1 SEHNR, CDR2 FQNEAQ (reference sequence). The CDR3 is made up of 13 amino acids. V shed 5 bases, J shed 8 bases, and the junction held 7 bases outside the gene matches. The CDR3 region has the DNA TGTGCCAGCAGCCCCCGGGACAGGGAACAGCAGTACTTC. This codes for CASSPRDREQQYF. Supplemented by reference TRBV7-9 and TRBJ2-7, the full variable domain reads DTGVSQNPRHKITKRGQNVTFRCDPISEHNRLYWYRQTLGQGPEFLTYFQNEAQLEKSRLLSDRFSAERPKGSFSTLEIQRTEQGDSAMYLCASSPRDREQQYFGPGTRLTVT.

The rearrangement uses TRBV6-5 and TRBJ2-5, with TRBD2 identical over 9 bases. Germline CDR1 reads MNHEY; CDR2 reads SVGAGI. Trimming at V came to 2 bases and at J to 5 bases, leaving 3 bases not matched to a gene. The CDR3 spans 14 residues. Here the CDR3 reads CASSYGLARETQYF. CDR3 nucleotides: TGTGCCAGCAGTTACGGACTAGCGCGGGAGACCCAGTACTTC.

The chain carries TRBV7-2 and TRBJ1-5, with D tentatively TRBD1 (5 bases). CDR1 and CDR2 from the germline V gene are SGHTA and FQGNSA. V lost 3 bases and J lost 0, with 6 bases in between. The CDR3 sequence is 14 residues long. DNA for the CDR3: TGTGCCAGCAGCTTCAGGGATAGCAATCAGCCCCAGCATTTT. Translated, it gives CASSFRDSNQPQHF.

The chain is built from TRBV5-4 and TRBJ2-7; D is unclear. The V end lost 0 bases, the J end lost 2 bases, and 9 bases lay between the germline ends. The CDR3 sequence is 14 residues long. Germline lookup yields CDR1 SGHNT and CDR2 YYREEE (reference sequence). The CDR3 loop is CASSLGQVTYEQYF. As DNA, the CDR3 is TGTGCCAGCAGCTTGGGGCAGGTAACCTACGAGCAGTACTTC.

The V and J genes are TRBV15 and TRBJ1-3, with a weak D call TRBD1 (6 bases). From germline, CDR1 is LNHNV and CDR2 YYDKDF (reference sequence). This CDR3 region has 16 residues. Trimming cost V 3 bases and J 1 base, with 13 bases left between them. The CDR3 bases are TGTGCCACCAGCAGGAAACAGGGCGGTTCTGGAAACACCATATATTTT. Translating gives CATSRKQGGSGNTIYF.

The gene calls are TRBV28 and TRBJ2-6; 10 bases agree with TRBD1. The CDR3 runs to 23 residues. J gave up 1 base and V 3 bases, and 21 bases lay outside the gene matches. Per germline, CDR1 MDHEN and CDR2 SYDVKM. The DNA for the CDR3 is TGTGCCAGCAGTTTTCGCCGTTTGGCCCCTCGCGACAGGGGGCCATCTGGGGCCAACGTCCTGACTTTC. This codes for CASSFRRLAPRDRGPSGANVLTF.

This chain connects TRBV5-1 to TRBJ1-1; possibly TRBD1 for D (5 bases). V dropped 1 base and J dropped 5 bases, with 9 bases sitting between them. The CDR3 has 13 residues. Per germline, CDR1 SGHRS and CDR2 YFSETQ. The CDR3 is CASSLLAGTEAFF. CDR3 bases: TGCGCCAGCAGCTTGTTGGCAGGGACTGAAGCTTTCTTT.

This chain joins TRBV9 and TRBJ2-3, with D possibly TRBD2 on 6 matching bases. The germline V and J ends were trimmed by 0 bases and 6 bases, with 17 bases remaining between them. The germline gives CDR1 SGDLS, CDR2 YYNGEE. The CDR3 spans 16 residues. The CDR3 is CASSVECAGSVDTQYF. CDR3 in DNA: TGTGCCAGCAGCGTAGAGTGCGCGGGGTCCGTGGATACGCAGTATTTT. The full variable domain, with the rest looked up from reference TRBV9 and TRBJ2-3, is DSGVTQTPKHLITATGQRVTLRCSPRSGDLSVYWYQQSLDQGLQFLIQYYNGEERAKGNILERFSAQQFPDLHSELNLSSLELGDSALYFCASSVECAGSVDTQYFGPGTRLTVL.

This sequence joins TRBV4-3 and TRBJ2-7; 7 nucleotides match TRBD1. The CDR3 totals 19 residues. The J segment lost 4 bases and the V segment lost 4 bases, leaving 22 bases of the junction unmatched. Germline V lookup: CDR1 LGHNA, CDR2 YSLEER. CDR3 sequence: CASSLTRQGNFEDRYEQYF. The CDR3 coding sequence is TGCGCCAGCAGCCTTACGCGACAGGGCAACTTTGAGGATCGATACGAGCAGTACTTC.

The chain couples TRBV4-3 to TRBJ2-1, with 7 bases matching TRBD1. The germline CDR1 and CDR2 sequences are LGHNA and YSLEER. The CDR3 has 15 amino acids. V dropped 2 bases and J dropped 5; count of bases not matched to a gene: 6. Here the CDR3 reads CASSQIGGFDNEQFF. CDR3 coding DNA: TGCGCCAGCAGCCAAATAGGGGGCTTTGACAATGAGCAGTTCTTC.

The chain uses TRBV18 and TRBJ1-1, with TRBD1 matching 9 bases. The CDR3 covers 14 residues. J gave up 2 bases and V 7 bases, and 5 bases lay outside the gene matches. Germline values: CDR1 KGHSH, CDR2 LQKENI. The DNA for the CDR3 is TGTGCCAGCTTCACAGGGGGCTTAAACACTGAAGCTTTCTTT. Translated: CASFTGGLNTEAFF.

This chain connects TRBV19 to TRBJ2-5; the D gene is possibly TRBD1 (7 bases). The germline CDR1 and CDR2 sequences are LNHDA and SQIVND (reference sequence). Trimming pared 9 bases from V and 2 bases from J, leaving 16 bases between. The CDR3 runs 14 residues. This chain's CDR3 is CASAQGGLQETQYF. CDR3 DNA: TGTGCCAGCGCTCAGGGGGGTTTACAAGAGACCCAGTACTTC.

This chain uses TRBV4-3 with TRBJ2-1; 14 nucleotides align to TRBD2. With V trimmed by 4 bases and J by 6 bases, 8 bases remained unmatched. Looked up from germline, CDR1 is LGHNA and CDR2 is YSLEER. This CDR3 comprises 17 residues. CDR3 region: CASSPRLAGGRFNEQFF. CDR3 sequence (DNA): TGCGCCAGCAGCCCTAGACTAGCGGGAGGGCGTTTCAATGAGCAGTTCTTC.

This chain joins TRBV11-2 and TRBJ1-2, with D possibly TRBD1 on 6 matching bases. CDR3 length: 13 residues. Trimming pared 5 bases from V and 8 bases from J, leaving 15 bases between. The germline V gene encodes CDR1 SGHAT and CDR2 FQNNGV. CDR3 sequence: CASSLWRTDGYTF. CDR3 DNA: TGTGCCAGCAGCCTCTGGCGGACAGACGGCTACACCTTC.

The chain combines TRBV5-1 with TRBJ1-2; 7 bases match TRBD1. CDR3 size: 14 residues. Germline trimming cut 4 bases from V and 4 bases from J; bases unmatched to any gene: 7. Germline loops: CDR1 SGHRS, CDR2 YFSETQ. CDR3 DNA: TGCGCCAGCAGCCCCGATGGACAGGCCTATGGCTACACCTTC. Translated: CASSPDGQAYGYTF.

V usage is TRBV4-2 and J usage is TRBJ1-2; 7 positions agree with TRBD1. V dropped 1 base and J dropped 6; count of bases not matched to a gene: 5. Looked up from germline, CDR1 is LGHNA and CDR2 is YNFKEQ. The CDR3 extends over 14 amino acids. The CDR3 DNA is TGTGCCAGCAGCCAAGTCGACAGGGAGGATGGCTACACCTTC. Translating it yields CASSQVDREDGYTF.

This chain uses TRBV5-1 with TRBJ2-1, with 7 nucleotides matching TRBD2. The germline CDR1 and CDR2 sequences are SGHRS and YFSETQ. V lost 3 bases, J lost 4 bases, and 10 bases stayed unmatched. This CDR3 region has 16 residues. The CDR3 here is CASSSGVGAGYNEQFF. CDR3 in DNA: TGCGCCAGCAGCTCCGGGGTGGGAGCGGGGTACAATGAGCAGTTCTTC.

V gene TRBV9 combines with J gene TRBJ2-7, with a tentative D call TRBD1 (6 bases). Germline values: CDR1 SGDLS, CDR2 YYNGEE. V lost 2 bases and J lost 4, with 19 bases in between. The CDR3 consists of 16 residues. In nucleotides, the CDR3 is TGTGCCAGCAGCGTTGGAGTATTGGGGGCCCAATACGAGCAGTACTTC. Residues: CASSVGVLGAQYEQYF.

This chain links TRBV5-1 with TRBJ2-1, with 15 bases matching TRBD2. Germline lookup yields CDR1 SGHRS and CDR2 YFSETQ. V dropped 7 bases and J dropped 8; count of bases not matched to a gene: 7. This CDR3 region has 15 residues. The chain's CDR3 is CASAGLAGGWDEQFF. As DNA, the CDR3 is TGCGCCAGCGCGGGACTAGCGGGAGGATGGGATGAGCAGTTCTTC.

This rearrangement joins TRBV18 to TRBJ1-6; 7 bases are shared with TRBD1. V gave up 4 bases and J gave up 5 bases; unmatched junction bases: 5. The CDR3 has 15 residues. The germline CDR1 and CDR2 sequences are KGHSH and LQKENI. CDR3 bases: TGTGCCAGCTCACTAAACAGGGGCGATAATTCACCCCTCCACTTT. This encodes CASSLNRGDNSPLHF.

The V gene is TRBV18, the J gene TRBJ2-3, with 8 nucleotides matching TRBD2. This CDR3 has 15 amino acids. Germline assignment: CDR1 KGHSH and CDR2 LQKENI. J was trimmed by 4 bases and V by 3 bases; bases with no gene match: 6. Written as DNA, the CDR3 is TGTGCCAGCTCACCTCCGGGACTAGACGCAGATACGCAGTATTTT. Translating it yields CASSPPGLDADTQYF.

The CDR3 protein is CASSYWTSGNNEQFF. CDR3 sequence (DNA): TGTGCCAGCAGTTATTGGACTAGCGGTAACAATGAGCAGTTCTTC. The gene calls are TRBV6-5 and TRBJ2-1; 10 nucleotides line up with TRBD2. CDR1 and CDR2 (germline): MNHEY, SVGAGI. V gave up 3 bases and J gave up 5 bases; unmatched junction bases: 4. CDR3 length equals 15 residues.

The chain couples TRBV4-3 to TRBJ2-2, with 9 positions matching TRBD1. Germline CDR1 LGHNA, CDR2 YSLEER. V lost 0 bases and J lost 6; bases outside the gene matches: 14. This CDR3 region has 19 residues. The CDR3 loop is CASSQDSTGGEGWPGELFF. The DNA for the CDR3 is TGCGCCAGCAGCCAAGATTCAACAGGGGGCGAGGGTTGGCCCGGGGAGCTGTTTTTT.

This rearrangement joins TRBV18 to TRBJ1-2; D uncertain. Trimming stripped 3 bases from V and 4 bases from J, with 18 bases between. CDR1 KGHSH and CDR2 LQKENI come from the germline V gene. The CDR3 runs 16 residues. CDR3 sequence: CASSPGNGGLGYGYTF. The CDR3 region has the DNA TGTGCCAGCTCACCTGGTAACGGCGGATTGGGCTATGGCTACACCTTC. Drawing the rest from reference TRBV18 and TRBJ1-2, the complete variable domain is NAGVMQNPRHLVRRRGQEARLRCSPMKGHSHVYWYRQLPEEGLKFMVYLQKENIIDESGMPKERFSAEFPKEGPSILRIQQVVRGDSAAYFCASSPGNGGLGYGYTFGSGTRLTVV.